Below, 23 T cell receptor beta chains from the same sample are listed, as sequenced in a study of shared clonotypes between healthy human individuals. The data were produced by immunoSEQ multiplex PCR, yet TCRdb's version contains in-frame clones alone and is incomplete. The table includes 1.4 million to 1.5 million clones, roughly 96% detected once. The specimen sequenced was naive CD4+ T cells sorted from blood. Subset defined: CD45RA+ positively selected. These receptors were taken from a man younger than 40 in good health.

The chain has TRBV2 and TRBJ2-7; D is possibly TRBD1 or TRBD2 (7 bases each). Trimming pared 5 bases from V and 7 bases from J, leaving 27 bases between. Looked up from germline, CDR1 is SNHLY and CDR2 is FYNNEI. CDR3 size: 17 residues. The CDR3 protein is CASSNGGTVPRLGEQYF. The DNA of the CDR3 is TGTGCCAGCAGTAACGGGGGGACAGTGCCACGCCTTGGAGAGCAGTACTTC. Variable domain in full (rest from reference TRBV2 and TRBJ2-7): EPEVTQTPSHQVTQMGQEVILRCVPISNHLYFYWYRQILGQKVEFLVSFYNNEISEKSEIFDDQFSVERPDGSNFTLKIRSTKLEDSAMYFCASSNGGTVPRLGEQYFGPGTRLTVT.

J is TRBJ2-5 and V is TRBV18; no firm D call. This CDR3 spans 12 amino acids. V shed 1 base and J shed 7 bases, with 7 bases lying between them. CDR1 and CDR2 (germline): KGHSH, LQKENI. The CDR3 region is CASSPQDRTQYF. The CDR3 DNA is TGTGCCAGCTCACCACAGGATCGGACCCAGTACTTC.

The chain recombines TRBV27 with TRBJ2-1, with D hard to call. The ends were cut back, 4 bases at V and 2 bases at J, with 9 bases in the middle. CDR1 and CDR2 from the germline V gene are MNHEY and SMNVEV (reference sequence). The CDR3 sequence is 14 residues long. The CDR3 is CASSWSRAYNEQFF. The DNA for the CDR3 is TGTGCCAGCAGTTGGTCTAGGGCCTACAATGAGCAGTTCTTC.

This clone has a single count. The chain has TRBV7-2 and TRBJ2-7; 9 nucleotides match TRBD1. The CDR3 totals 16 residues. Germline V lookup: CDR1 SGHTA, CDR2 FQGNSA. V was pared by 1 base and J by 3 bases, with 7 bases of the junction left unmatched. The CDR3 nucleotides read TGTGCCAGCAGCTTAGTTGGTTCGACAGGGGGCTACGAGCAGTACTTC. Translating gives CASSLVGSTGGYEQYF.

This clone showed up just once. For the CDR3, the DNA is TGCAGCGTTAACCAAGGACAGGGAGTCTCTGGGGCCAACGTCCTGACTTTC. Its translation: CSVNQGQGVSGANVLTF. V gene TRBV29-1 combines with J gene TRBJ2-6, with 8 nucleotides matching TRBD1. Germline trimming cut 5 bases from V and 0 bases from J; bases unmatched to any gene: 9. Per germline, CDR1 SQVTM and CDR2 ANQGSEA. The CDR3 consists of 17 residues.

The V and J genes are TRBV7-6 and TRBJ2-2, with a weak D call TRBD1 (6 bases). Germline CDR1 and CDR2: SGHVS and FNYEAQ. The length of the CDR3 is 20 residues. V lost 5 bases and J lost 0, with 25 bases in between. Here the CDR3 reads CASSTPDRKWGFANTGELFF. CDR3 nucleotides: TGTGCCAGCAGCACACCCGACAGGAAGTGGGGTTTCGCGAACACCGGGGAGCTGTTTTTT.

The chain carries TRBV15 and TRBJ1-5; D remains unclear. V lost 0 bases, J lost 5 bases, and 5 bases lay in between. Germline CDR1 and CDR2: LNHNV and YYDKDF (reference sequence). The CDR3 totals 13 residues. Here the CDR3 DNA reads TGTGCCACCAGCAGAGATGTAGATCAGCCCCAGCATTTT. Its translation is CATSRDVDQPQHF.

The genes are TRBV13 and TRBJ2-7; D possibly corresponds to TRBD2 (5 bases). Between the trimmed V and J ends, which lost 3 bases and 2 bases, there was a span of 14 bases. The germline gives CDR1 PRHDT, CDR2 FYEKMQ (reference sequence). The CDR3 totals 15 residues. CDR3 sequence (DNA): TGTGCCAGCAGCTTCACGGCAGCTAGCACCTACGAGCAGTACTTC. Translation gives CASSFTAASTYEQYF.

Note on this clone: Other DNA sequences within the sample encode an identical CDR3. The chain links TRBV5-1 to TRBJ2-7, with D maybe TRBD1 (7 bases). This CDR3 contains 15 residues. From germline, CDR1 is SGHRS and CDR2 YFSETQ. Trimming pared 2 bases from V and 0 bases from J, leaving 12 bases between. CDR3 coding DNA: TGCGCCAGCAGCTTAGGGGGGACAGTCTCCTACGAGCAGTACTTC. The encoded protein is CASSLGGTVSYEQYF.

This clone turned up a few times. The V and J genes are TRBV29-1 and TRBJ1-1; D not certain. The CDR3 loop spans 10 amino acids. Germline-derived CDR1 and CDR2 are SQVTM and ANQGSEA. V was trimmed by 6 bases and J by 8 bases, leaving 10 bases between them. The CDR3 protein is CSVAEFEAFF. The CDR3 bases are TGCAGCGTGGCTGAGTTCGAAGCTTTCTTT.

This rearrangement joins TRBV7-9 to TRBJ2-1, with a weak D call TRBD1 (5 bases). From germline, CDR1 is SEHNR and CDR2 FQNEAQ (reference sequence). CDR3 length: 12 residues. With 6 bases removed from V and 7 bases from J, the gap between germline ends came to 10 bases. In nucleotides, the CDR3 is TGTGCCAGCAGAACTTCAGGGAATGAGCAGTTCTTC. Translating gives CASRTSGNEQFF.

The V call is TRBV11-2, the J call TRBJ2-7; 11 bases map to TRBD2. The V gene end was trimmed by 6 bases and the J gene end by 1 base; junction bases not matched to a gene: 8. In germline, CDR1 is SGHAT, CDR2 FQNNGV. The CDR3 spans 16 residues. The CDR3: CASRPLTSGRSYEQYF. The DNA for the CDR3 is TGTGCCAGCAGACCTCTTACTAGCGGGAGATCCTACGAGCAGTACTTC.

The chain is built from TRBV5-5 and TRBJ2-1, with TRBD2 matching over 13 bases. Germline values: CDR1 SGHKS, CDR2 YYEKEE (reference sequence). This CDR3 region has 17 residues. V gave up 4 bases and J gave up 6 bases; unmatched junction bases: 10. CDR3 nucleotides: TGTGCCAGCAGCATAGGACTAGCGGGAGTGCAGTCCAATGAGCAGTTCTTC. This translates into CASSIGLAGVQSNEQFF.

The V gene is TRBV10-3, the J gene TRBJ2-7, with 7 positions matching TRBD1. Germline CDR1 ENHRY, CDR2 SYGVKD. The CDR3 sequence is 16 residues long. Germline trimming cut 6 bases from V and 2 bases from J; bases unmatched to any gene: 13. In DNA, the CDR3 is TGTGCCATCAGGACGGGACAGAGGGGGATTCCCTACGAGCAGTACTTC. It translates to CAIRTGQRGIPYEQYF.

The CDR3 DNA reads TGTGCCAGCAGCGCCAACATAGGAGGAGGGAGGTATACCGGGGAGCTGTTTTTT. Encoded protein: CASSANIGGGRYTGELFF. The gene calls are TRBV9 and TRBJ2-2, with D perhaps matching TRBD2 (6 bases). The CDR3 is 18 amino acids. The V end lost 3 bases, the J end lost 5 bases, and 23 bases lay between the germline ends. Germline V CDR1 and CDR2: SGDLS, YYNGEE.

J is TRBJ2-7 and V is TRBV11-3, with 7 positions matching TRBD2. The CDR3 is 18 amino acids. V gave up 0 bases and J gave up 4 bases; unmatched junction bases: 15. Germline V gene data show CDR1 as SGHNT and CDR2 as YENEEA. The chain's CDR3 is CASSLEGPGTSVPYEQYF. The CDR3 nucleotides read TGTGCCAGCAGCTTAGAGGGACCTGGAACTAGCGTACCTTACGAGCAGTACTTC.

The CDR3 DNA reads TGTGCCAGTAGCCAGCAGGGGCCCTACGAGCAGTACTTC. Its protein is CASSQQGPYEQYF. The V call is TRBV19, the J call TRBJ2-7, with a tentative D call TRBD1 (6 bases). CDR3 length equals 13 residues. The V and J ends lost 6 bases and 2 bases respectively, with 11 bases between them. The germline V gene encodes CDR1 LNHDA and CDR2 SQIVND (reference sequence).

As concerns this clone: This sample includes further DNA sequences coding for the same CDR3. CDR3 nucleotide sequence: TGCGCCAGCTCCGGACAGGGGGGCACAGATACGCAGTATTTT. Translated, it gives CASSGQGGTDTQYF. The V and J genes are TRBV5-1 and TRBJ2-3; 10 bases map to TRBD1. The CDR3 totals 14 residues. Trimming at V came to 7 bases and at J to 1 base, leaving 3 bases not matched to a gene. Germline V CDR1 and CDR2: SGHRS, YFSETQ.

The genes are TRBV27 and TRBJ2-7; TRBD2 might be the D (6 bases). Germline V gives CDR1 MNHEY, CDR2 SMNVEV (reference sequence). The CDR3 contains 16 residues. V lost 2 bases and J lost 7, with 21 bases in between. DNA for the CDR3: TGTGCCAGCAGTTTAAACCTAGGAGGGGTTGTTGGGGAGCAGTACTTC. This codes for CASSLNLGGVVGEQYF.

This chain connects TRBV27 to TRBJ2-3; TRBD2 matches at 11 bases. The V and J ends lost 5 bases and 5 bases, in that order; junction bases with no gene match: 6. The germline CDR1 and CDR2 sequences are MNHEY and SMNVEV (reference sequence). The CDR3 has 15 residues. The chain's CDR3 is CASSVAGGPLDTQYF. CDR3 bases: TGTGCCAGCAGTGTAGCGGGAGGGCCATTAGATACGCAGTATTTT.

This rearrangement joins TRBV9 to TRBJ2-7; 8 bases agree with TRBD2. Germline assignment: CDR1 SGDLS and CDR2 YYNGEE. The CDR3 has 14 residues. The junction had 9 bases not matched to a gene; V was cut back by 4 bases and J by 6 bases. This chain's CDR3 is CASSPSGSQGEQYF. The CDR3 coding sequence is TGTGCCAGCAGCCCGAGCGGGAGTCAAGGCGAGCAGTACTTC.

The chain combines TRBV19 with TRBJ2-7; 10 bases align to TRBD1. The CDR3 extends over 16 amino acids. V gave up 7 bases and J gave up 7 bases; unmatched junction bases: 16. Germline-derived CDR1 and CDR2 are LNHDA and SQIVND (reference sequence). CDR3 residues: CASKEAMGTGEQEQYF. The CDR3 bases are TGTGCCAGTAAGGAGGCGATGGGGACAGGGGAACAGGAGCAGTACTTC. Full variable domain (missing parts from reference TRBV19 and TRBJ2-7): DGGITQSPKYLFRKEGQNVTLSCEQNLNHDAMYWYRQDPGQGLRLIYYSQIVNDFQKGDIAEGYSVSREKKESFPLTVTSAQKNPTAFYLCASKEAMGTGEQEQYFGPGTRLTVT.

The CDR3 protein is CASPPRVEQETQYF. CDR3 DNA sequence: TGTGCCAGCCCCCCCAGGGTCGAGCAAGAGACCCAGTACTTC. This chain joins TRBV6-1 and TRBJ2-5, with D perhaps TRBD1 (5 bases). Germline V CDR1 and CDR2: MNHNS, SASEGT. V lost 8 bases and J lost 2, with 15 bases in between. This CDR3 region has 14 residues.